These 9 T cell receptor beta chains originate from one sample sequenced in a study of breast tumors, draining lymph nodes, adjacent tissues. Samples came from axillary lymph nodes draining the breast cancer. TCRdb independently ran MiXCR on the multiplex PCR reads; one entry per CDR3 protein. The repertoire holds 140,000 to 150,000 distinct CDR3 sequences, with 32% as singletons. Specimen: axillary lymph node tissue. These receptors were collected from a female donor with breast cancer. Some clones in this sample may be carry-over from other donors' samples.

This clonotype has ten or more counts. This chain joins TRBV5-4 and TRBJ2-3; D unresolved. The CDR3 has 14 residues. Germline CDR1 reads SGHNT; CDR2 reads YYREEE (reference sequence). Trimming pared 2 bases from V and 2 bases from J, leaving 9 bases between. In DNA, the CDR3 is TGTGCCAGCAGCTTCCGGACGTTCACAGATACGCAGTATTTT. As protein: CASSFRTFTDTQYF.

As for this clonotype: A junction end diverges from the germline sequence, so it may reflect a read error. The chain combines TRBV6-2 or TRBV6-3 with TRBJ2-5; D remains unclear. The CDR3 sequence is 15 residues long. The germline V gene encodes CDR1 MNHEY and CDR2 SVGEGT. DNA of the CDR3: TGTGCCAGCAGTCACTCGAACGTCCTTCAAGAGACCCAGTACTTC. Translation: CASSHSNVLQETQYF.

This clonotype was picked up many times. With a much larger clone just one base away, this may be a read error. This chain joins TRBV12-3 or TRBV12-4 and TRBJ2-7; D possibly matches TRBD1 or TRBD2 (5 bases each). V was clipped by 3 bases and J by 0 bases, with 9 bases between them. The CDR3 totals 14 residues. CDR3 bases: TGTGCCAGCAGTTTCGGGACGGCCTCCTACGAGCAGTACTTC. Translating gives CASSFGTASYEQYF.

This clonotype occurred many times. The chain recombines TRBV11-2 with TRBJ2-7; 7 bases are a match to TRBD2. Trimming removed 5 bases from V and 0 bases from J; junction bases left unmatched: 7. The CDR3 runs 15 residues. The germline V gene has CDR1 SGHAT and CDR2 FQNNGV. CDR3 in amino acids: CASSRPAGSSYEQYF. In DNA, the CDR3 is TGTGCCAGCAGCCGCCCAGCGGGGAGCTCCTACGAGCAGTACTTC.

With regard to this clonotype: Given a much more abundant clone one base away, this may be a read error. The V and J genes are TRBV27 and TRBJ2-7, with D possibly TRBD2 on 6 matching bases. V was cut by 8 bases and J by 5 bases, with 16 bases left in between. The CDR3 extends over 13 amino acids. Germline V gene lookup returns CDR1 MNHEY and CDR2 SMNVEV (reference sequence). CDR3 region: CASGTPGAHEQYV. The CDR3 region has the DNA TGTGCCAGCGGGACTCCTGGGGCCCACGAGCAGTACGTC.

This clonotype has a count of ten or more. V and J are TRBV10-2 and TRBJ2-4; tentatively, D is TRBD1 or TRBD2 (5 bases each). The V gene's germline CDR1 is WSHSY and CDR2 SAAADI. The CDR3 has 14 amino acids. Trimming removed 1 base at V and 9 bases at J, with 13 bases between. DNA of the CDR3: TGCGCCAGCAGTGAGTGGGACCTTCTCGGCATTCAGTACTTC. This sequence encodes CASSEWDLLGIQYF.

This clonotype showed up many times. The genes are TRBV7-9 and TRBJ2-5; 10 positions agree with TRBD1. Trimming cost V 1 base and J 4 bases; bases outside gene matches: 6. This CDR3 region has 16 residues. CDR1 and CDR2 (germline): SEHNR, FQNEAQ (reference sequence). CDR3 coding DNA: TGTGCCAGCAGCTTAGTTGGGACAGGGGCGCGAGAGACCCAGTACTTC. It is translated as CASSLVGTGARETQYF.

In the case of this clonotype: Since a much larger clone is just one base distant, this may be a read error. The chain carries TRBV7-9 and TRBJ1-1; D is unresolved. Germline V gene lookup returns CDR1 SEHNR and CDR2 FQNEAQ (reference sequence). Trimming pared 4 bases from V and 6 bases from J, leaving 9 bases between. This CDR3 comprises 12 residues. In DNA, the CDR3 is TGTGCCAGCAGCTCGACACAGTCTGAAGCTTTCTTT. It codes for CASSSTQSEAFF.

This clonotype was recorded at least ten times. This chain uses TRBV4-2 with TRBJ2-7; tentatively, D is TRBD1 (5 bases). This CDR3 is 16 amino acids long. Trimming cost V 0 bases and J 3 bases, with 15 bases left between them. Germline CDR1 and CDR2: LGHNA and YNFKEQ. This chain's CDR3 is CASSQDGAGNIYEQYF. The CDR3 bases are TGTGCCAGCAGCCAAGATGGGGCAGGGAATATCTACGAGCAGTACTTC.